This T cell receptor (beta chain) came from a study of blood T cell repertoires in COVID-19. The wider study: COVID-19 samples from acute and convalescent phases originated in the United States, Italy and Spain.

This clone has a single count. This CDR3 is 13 amino acids long. The V end lost 5 bases, the J end lost 8 bases, and 15 bases lay between the germline ends. Germline CDR1 is MNHEY and CDR2 is SVGEGT. Original handling: Amplification from reference gene primers served as the basis for estimated nucleated cell counts. The repertoire was sequenced with immunoSEQ multiplex PCR; TCRdb's copy has only in-frame clones and lacks some. V and J calls and clone size are those listed in that table; D and trimming were worked out from the DNA. The table records tens of thousands of clones, around 80% of them present only once.

The receptor's source is a man older than 75 with active or convalescent COVID-19. The sequencing sample was made of peripheral blood. The chain employs TRBV6-2 or TRBV6-3 and TRBJ1-2; D gene uncertain. The CDR3 nucleotides are TGTGCCAGCAGTCTTTATGGTGAGGGAGGCTACACCTTC. It yields the protein CASSLYGEGGYTF.